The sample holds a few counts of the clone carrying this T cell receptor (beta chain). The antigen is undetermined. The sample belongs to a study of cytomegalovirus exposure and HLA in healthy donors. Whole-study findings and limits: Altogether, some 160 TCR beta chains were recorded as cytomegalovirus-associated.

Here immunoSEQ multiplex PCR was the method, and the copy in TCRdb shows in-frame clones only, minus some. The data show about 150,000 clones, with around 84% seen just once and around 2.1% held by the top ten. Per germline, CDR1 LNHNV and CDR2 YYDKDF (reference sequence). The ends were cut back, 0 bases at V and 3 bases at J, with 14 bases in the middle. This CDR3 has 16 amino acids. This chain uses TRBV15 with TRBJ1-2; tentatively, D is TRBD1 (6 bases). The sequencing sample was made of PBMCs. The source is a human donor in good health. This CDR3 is CATSRERSTGHYGYTF. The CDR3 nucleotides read TGTGCCACCAGCAGAGAAAGGAGTACAGGGCACTATGGCTACACCTTC.